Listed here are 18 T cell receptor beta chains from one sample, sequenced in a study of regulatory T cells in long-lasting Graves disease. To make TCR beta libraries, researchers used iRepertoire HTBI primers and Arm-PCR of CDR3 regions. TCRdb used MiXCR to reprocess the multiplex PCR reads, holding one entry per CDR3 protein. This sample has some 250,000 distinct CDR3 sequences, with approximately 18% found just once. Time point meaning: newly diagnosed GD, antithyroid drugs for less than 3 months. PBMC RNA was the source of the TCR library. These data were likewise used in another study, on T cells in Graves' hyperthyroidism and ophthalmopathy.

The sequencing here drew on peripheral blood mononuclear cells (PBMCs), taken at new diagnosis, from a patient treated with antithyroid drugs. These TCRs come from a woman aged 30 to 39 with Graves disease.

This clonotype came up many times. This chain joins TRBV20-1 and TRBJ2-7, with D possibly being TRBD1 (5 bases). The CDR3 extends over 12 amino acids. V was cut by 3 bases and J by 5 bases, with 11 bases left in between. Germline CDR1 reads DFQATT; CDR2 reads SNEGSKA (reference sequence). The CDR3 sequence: CSASFRVDEQYF. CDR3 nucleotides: TGCAGTGCTAGTTTCAGGGTCGACGAGCAGTACTTC.

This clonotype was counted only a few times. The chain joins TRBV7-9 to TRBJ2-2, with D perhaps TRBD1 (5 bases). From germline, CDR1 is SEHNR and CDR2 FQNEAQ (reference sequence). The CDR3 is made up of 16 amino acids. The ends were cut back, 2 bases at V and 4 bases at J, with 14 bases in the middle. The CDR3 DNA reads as TGTGCCAGCAGCTTACTCCAGGGCCGGAGCACCGGGGAGCTGTTTTTT. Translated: CASSLLQGRSTGELFF.

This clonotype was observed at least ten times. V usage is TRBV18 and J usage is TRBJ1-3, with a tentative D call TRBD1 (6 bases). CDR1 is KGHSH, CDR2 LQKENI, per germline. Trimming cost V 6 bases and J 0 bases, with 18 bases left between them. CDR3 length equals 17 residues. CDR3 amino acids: CASSPGTPSSSGNTIYF. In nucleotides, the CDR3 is TGTGCCAGCTCCCCGGGGACACCATCGAGCTCTGGAAACACCATATATTTT.

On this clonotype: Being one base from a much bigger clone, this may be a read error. The CDR3 DNA is TGTGCCGGCACCGAAATGGATTTTTGGAATGAGCAGTTCTTC. Translation: CAGTEMDFWNEQFF. The chain carries TRBV12-3 or TRBV12-4 and TRBJ2-1, with D unresolved. The CDR3 is made up of 14 amino acids. V shed 11 bases and J shed 7 bases, with 21 bases lying between them.

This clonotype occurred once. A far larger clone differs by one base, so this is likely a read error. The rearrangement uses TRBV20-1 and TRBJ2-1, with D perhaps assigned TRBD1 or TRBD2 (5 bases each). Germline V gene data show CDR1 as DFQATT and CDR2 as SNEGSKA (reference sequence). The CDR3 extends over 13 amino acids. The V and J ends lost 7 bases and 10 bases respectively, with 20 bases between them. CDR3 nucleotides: TGCAGTGTCGCAAGGGACCGAACCTACGAGCAGTTCTTC. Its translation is CSVARDRTYEQFF.

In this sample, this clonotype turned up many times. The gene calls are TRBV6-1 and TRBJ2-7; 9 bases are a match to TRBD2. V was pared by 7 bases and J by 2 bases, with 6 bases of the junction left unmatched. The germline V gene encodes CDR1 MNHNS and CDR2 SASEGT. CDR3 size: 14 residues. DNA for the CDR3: TGTGCCAGCAATCCCAGCGGGGGGACCTACGAGCAGTACTTC. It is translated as CASNPSGGTYEQYF.

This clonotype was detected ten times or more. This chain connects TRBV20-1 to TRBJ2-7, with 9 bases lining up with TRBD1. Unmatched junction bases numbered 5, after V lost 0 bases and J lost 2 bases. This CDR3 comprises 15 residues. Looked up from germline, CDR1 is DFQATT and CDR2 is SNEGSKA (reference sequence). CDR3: CSARDRDRATYEQYF. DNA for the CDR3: TGCAGTGCTAGAGACCGGGACAGGGCGACCTACGAGCAGTACTTC.

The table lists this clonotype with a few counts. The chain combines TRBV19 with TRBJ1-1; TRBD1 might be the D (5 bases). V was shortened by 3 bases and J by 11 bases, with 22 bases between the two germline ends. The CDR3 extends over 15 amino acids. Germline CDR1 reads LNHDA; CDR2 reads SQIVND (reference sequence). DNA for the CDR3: TGTGCCAGTAGTATTAGGCCCTCCGGCGGGGCGGGGGCTTTCTTT. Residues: CASSIRPSGGAGAFF.

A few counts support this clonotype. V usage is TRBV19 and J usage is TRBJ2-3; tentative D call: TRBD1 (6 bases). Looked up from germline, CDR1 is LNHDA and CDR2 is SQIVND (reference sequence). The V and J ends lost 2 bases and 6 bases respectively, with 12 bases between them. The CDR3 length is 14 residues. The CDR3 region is CASSIMGAGDTQYF. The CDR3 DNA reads TGTGCCAGTAGTATAATGGGGGCGGGTGATACGCAGTATTTT. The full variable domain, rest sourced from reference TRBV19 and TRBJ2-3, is DGGITQSPKYLFRKEGQNVTLSCEQNLNHDAMYWYRQDPGQGLRLIYYSQIVNDFQKGDIAEGYSVSREKKESFPLTVTSAQKNPTAFYLCASSIMGAGDTQYFGPGTRLTVL.

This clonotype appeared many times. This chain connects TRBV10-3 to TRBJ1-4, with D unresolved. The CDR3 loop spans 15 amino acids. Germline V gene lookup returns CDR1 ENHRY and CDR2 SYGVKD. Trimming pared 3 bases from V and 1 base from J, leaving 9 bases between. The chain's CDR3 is CAISEQRKTNEKLFF. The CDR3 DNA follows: TGTGCCATCAGTGAACAGAGAAAAACTAATGAAAAACTGTTTTTT.

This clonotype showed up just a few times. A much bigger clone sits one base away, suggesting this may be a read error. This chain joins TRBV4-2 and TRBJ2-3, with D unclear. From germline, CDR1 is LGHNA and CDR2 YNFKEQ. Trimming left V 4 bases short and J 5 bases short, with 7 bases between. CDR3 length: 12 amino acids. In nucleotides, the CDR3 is TGTGCCAGCAGCCGAGAGTTAGATACGCAGTATTTT. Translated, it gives CASSRELDTQYF.

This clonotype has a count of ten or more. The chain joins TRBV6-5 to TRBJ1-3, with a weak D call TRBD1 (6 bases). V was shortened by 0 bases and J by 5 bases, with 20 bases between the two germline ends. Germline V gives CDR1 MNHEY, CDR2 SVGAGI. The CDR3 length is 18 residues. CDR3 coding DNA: TGTGCCAGCAGTTACTCCCGCCCCGGACAGAGAACACGAAACACCATATATTTT. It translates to CASSYSRPGQRTRNTIYF.

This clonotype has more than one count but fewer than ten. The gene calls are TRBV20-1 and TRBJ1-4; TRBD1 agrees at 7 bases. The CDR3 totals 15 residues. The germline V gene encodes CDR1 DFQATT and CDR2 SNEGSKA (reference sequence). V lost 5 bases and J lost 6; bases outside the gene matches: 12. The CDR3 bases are TGCAGTGCTTCAACTCCCACAGGGGTGGATGAAAAACTGTTTTTT. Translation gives CSASTPTGVDEKLFF.

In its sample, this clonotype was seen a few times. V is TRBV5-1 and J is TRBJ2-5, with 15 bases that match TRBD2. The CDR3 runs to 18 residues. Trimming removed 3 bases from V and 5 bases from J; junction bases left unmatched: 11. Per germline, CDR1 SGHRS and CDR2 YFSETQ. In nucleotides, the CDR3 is TGCGCCAGCAGCTCCAGTCCGGGACTAGCGGGGGGCGGGGAGACCCAGTACTTC. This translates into CASSSSPGLAGGGETQYF.

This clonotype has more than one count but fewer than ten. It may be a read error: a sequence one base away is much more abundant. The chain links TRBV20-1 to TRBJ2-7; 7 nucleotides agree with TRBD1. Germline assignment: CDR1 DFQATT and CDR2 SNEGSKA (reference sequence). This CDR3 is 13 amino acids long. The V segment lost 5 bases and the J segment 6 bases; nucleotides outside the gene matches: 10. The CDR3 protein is CSADGTDIREQYF. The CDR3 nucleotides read TGCAGTGCTGACGGGACAGATATTCGCGAGCAGTACTTC.

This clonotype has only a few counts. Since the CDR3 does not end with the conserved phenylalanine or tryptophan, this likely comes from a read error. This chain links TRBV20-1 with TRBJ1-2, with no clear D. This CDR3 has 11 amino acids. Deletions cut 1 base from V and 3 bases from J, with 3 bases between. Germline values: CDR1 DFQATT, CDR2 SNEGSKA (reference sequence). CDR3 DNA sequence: TGCAGTGCTAGAGGTGACTATGGCTACACCTCC. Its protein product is CSARGDYGYTS.

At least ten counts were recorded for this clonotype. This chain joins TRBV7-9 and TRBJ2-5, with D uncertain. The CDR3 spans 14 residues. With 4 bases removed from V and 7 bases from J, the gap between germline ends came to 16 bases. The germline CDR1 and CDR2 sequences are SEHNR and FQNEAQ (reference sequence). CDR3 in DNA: TGTGCCAGCAGCTCCCTCTTGGACGCTTGGACCCAGTACTTC. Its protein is CASSSLLDAWTQYF. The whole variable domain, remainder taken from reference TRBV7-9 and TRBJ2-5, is DTGVSQNPRHKITKRGQNVTFRCDPISEHNRLYWYRQTLGQGPEFLTYFQNEAQLEKSRLLSDRFSAERPKGSFSTLEIQRTEQGDSAMYLCASSSLLDAWTQYFGPGTRLLVL.

The chain's CDR3 is CASSYRVTGGEYEQYF. For the CDR3, the DNA is TGTGCCAGCAGTTACCGTGTGACAGGGGGGGAGTACGAGCAGTACTTC. The chain joins TRBV6-9 to TRBJ2-7; TRBD1 matches at 9 bases. Germline CDR1 reads MNHGY; CDR2 reads SVAAGI. The CDR3 has 16 residues. The J segment lost 4 bases and the V segment lost 3 bases, leaving 10 bases of the junction unmatched.